A selection of T cell receptor beta chains follows, all from one sample in a study of cytomegalovirus exposure and HLA in healthy donors. Profiled with immunoSEQ multiplex PCR; TCRdb holds only in-frame clones, not every one. Among around 160,000 clones listed, about 80% were seen once. Sequencing input: PBMCs. The source is a man in his forties or fifties in good health and CMV-seropositive. Each CDR3 is given with its conserved first and last residue. The order of the fields is V gene, clone size, J gene, CDR3 length, D gene, CDR3 protein, CDR3 DNA. D genes are given only for firm matches. Some rows have no size entry. The others give once, few or many, or a class for an expanded clone.

V gene: TRBV6-1; clone size: .; J gene: TRBJ2-1; CDR3 length: 14; D gene: .; CDR3 protein: CASRDRSSYNEQFF; CDR3 DNA: TGTGCCAGCAGAGACAGGAGCTCCTACAATGAGCAGTTCTTC
V gene: TRBV30; clone size: .; J gene: TRBJ1-5; CDR3 length: 13; D gene: .; CDR3 protein: CAWSPTGNQPQHF; CDR3 DNA: TGTGCCTGGAGCCCGACAGGCAATCAGCCCCAGCATTTT
V gene: TRBV30; clone size: .; J gene: TRBJ2-7; CDR3 length: 13; D gene: .; CDR3 protein: CAWSHGTPYEQYF; CDR3 DNA: TGTGCCTGGAGCCATGGGACACCGTACGAGCAGTACTTC
V gene: TRBV18; clone size: .; J gene: TRBJ2-3; CDR3 length: 12; D gene: .; CDR3 protein: CASSPDTDTQYF; CDR3 DNA: TGTGCCAGCTCACCAGATACTGATACGCAGTATTTT
V gene: TRBV7-9; clone size: .; J gene: TRBJ2-3; CDR3 length: 12; D gene: .; CDR3 protein: CSSSSLSDTQYF; CDR3 DNA: TGTTCCAGCAGCTCCCTCTCGGATACGCAGTATTTT
V gene: TRBV5-1; clone size: .; J gene: TRBJ2-5; CDR3 length: 14; D gene: TRBD2; CDR3 protein: CASSSAGAGETQYF; CDR3 DNA: TGCGCCAGCAGCTCCGCGGGAGCGGGAGAGACCCAGTACTTC
V gene: TRBV4-1; clone size: .; J gene: TRBJ1-2; CDR3 length: 14; D gene: .; CDR3 protein: CASSQDRIGDGYTF; CDR3 DNA: TGCGCCAGCAGCCAAGATCGGATAGGGGATGGCTACACCTTC
V gene: TRBV10-1; clone size: .; J gene: TRBJ2-5; CDR3 length: 16; D gene: .; CDR3 protein: CASSDPTTAAQETQYF; CDR3 DNA: TGCGCCAGCAGTGACCCTACGACTGCTGCGCAAGAGACCCAGTACTTC
V gene: TRBV7-9; clone size: .; J gene: TRBJ2-2; CDR3 length: 18; D gene: .; CDR3 protein: CASSLVGLQGRGTGELFF; CDR3 DNA: TGTGCCAGCAGCTTAGTTGGCTTACAGGGAAGGGGCACCGGGGAGCTGTTTTTT
V gene: TRBV6-5; clone size: .; J gene: TRBJ1-2; CDR3 length: 13; D gene: .; CDR3 protein: CASSQAGFYGYTF; CDR3 DNA: TGTGCCAGCAGCCAGGCAGGGTTCTATGGCTACACCTTC
V gene: TRBV30; clone size: .; J gene: TRBJ1-5; CDR3 length: 12; D gene: .; CDR3 protein: CAWSGQNQPQHF; CDR3 DNA: TGTGCCTGGAGCGGACAGAATCAGCCCCAGCATTTT
V gene: TRBV27; clone size: .; J gene: TRBJ2-7; CDR3 length: 13; D gene: .; CDR3 protein: CASSFGESYEQYF; CDR3 DNA: TGTGCCAGCAGCTTCGGGGAGTCCTACGAGCAGTACTTC
V gene: TRBV18; clone size: .; J gene: TRBJ1-1; CDR3 length: 13; D gene: .; CDR3 protein: CASSPGADTEAFF; CDR3 DNA: TGTGCCAGCTCACCTGGAGCGGACACTGAAGCTTTCTTT
V gene: TRBV5-1; clone size: .; J gene: TRBJ2-3; CDR3 length: 16; D gene: TRBD2; CDR3 protein: CASSLGGTRYTDTQYF; CDR3 DNA: TGCGCCAGCAGCTTGGGCGGGACTAGATACACAGATACGCAGTATTTT
V gene: TRBV21-1; clone size: .; J gene: TRBJ2-3; CDR3 length: 17; D gene: .; CDR3 protein: CASSKGLDSLGKDTQYF; CDR3 DNA: TGTGCCAGCAGCAAAGGCCTGGACAGTCTGGGTAAAGATACGCAGTATTTT
V gene: TRBV5-1; clone size: few; J gene: TRBJ1-6; CDR3 length: 15; D gene: TRBD1; CDR3 protein: CASTLGQSQGSPLHF; CDR3 DNA: TGCGCCAGCACCCTGGGACAGTCGCAAGGTTCACCCCTCCACTTT
V gene: TRBV19; clone size: .; J gene: TRBJ1-2; CDR3 length: 14; D gene: TRBD1; CDR3 protein: CASSPPGQNYGYTF; CDR3 DNA: TGTGCCAGTAGTCCTCCGGGACAGAACTATGGCTACACCTTC
V gene: TRBV21-1; clone size: .; J gene: TRBJ2-5; CDR3 length: 16; D gene: .; CDR3 protein: CASSSRDRGSGETQYF; CDR3 DNA: TGTGCCAGCAGCTCCCGGGACAGGGGTTCGGGGGAGACCCAGTACTTC
V gene: TRBV5-5; clone size: .; J gene: TRBJ2-7; CDR3 length: 15; D gene: TRBD1; CDR3 protein: CASSPGQGWSYEQYF; CDR3 DNA: TGTGCCAGCAGCCCCGGACAGGGCTGGTCCTACGAGCAGTACTTC
V gene: TRBV5-1; clone size: .; J gene: TRBJ1-4; CDR3 length: 14; D gene: .; CDR3 protein: CASSSTGIGEKLFF; CDR3 DNA: TGCGCCAGCAGTAGTACAGGGATCGGGGAAAAACTGTTTTTT
V gene: TRBV29-1; clone size: .; J gene: TRBJ2-3; CDR3 length: 13; D gene: .; CDR3 protein: CSVGPRIEDTQYF; CDR3 DNA: TGCAGCGTTGGCCCCCGCATAGAGGATACGCAGTATTTT
V gene: TRBV5-1; clone size: .; J gene: TRBJ2-3; CDR3 length: 14; D gene: .; CDR3 protein: CASSLGAGTDTQYF; CDR3 DNA: TGCGCCAGCAGCTTAGGGGCGGGCACAGATACGCAGTATTTT
V gene: TRBV19; clone size: once; J gene: TRBJ1-1; CDR3 length: 13; D gene: .; CDR3 protein: CASSIDLRGCPFF; CDR3 DNA: TGTGCCAGTAGTATAGACCTTAGGGGTTGTCCTTTCTTT
V gene: TRBV19; clone size: .; J gene: TRBJ2-2; CDR3 length: 14; D gene: .; CDR3 protein: CASRRDANTGELFF; CDR3 DNA: TGTGCCAGTAGGCGGGACGCGAACACCGGGGAGCTGTTTTTT
V gene: TRBV7-9; clone size: .; J gene: TRBJ2-5; CDR3 length: 14; D gene: TRBD1; CDR3 protein: CASTPTGAGETQYF; CDR3 DNA: TGTGCCAGCACCCCGACAGGGGCGGGAGAGACCCAGTACTTC